This paragraph covers one TCR beta chain sequence. This clone was recorded a few times. Which antigen it targets is not known. No base quality values were provided; no much bigger clone lies one nucleotide off. This entry comes from a study of cytotoxic CD8 clonotypes in ibrutinib-treated CLL (dated by TCRdb to the early 2020s). Describing the broader study: The cohort was composed of under 12 relapsed/refractory and around 14 treatment-naive patients; IGHV unmutated status was identified in 17 patients. Every sample from remission and from progressive disease was obtained while the patients were still on ibrutinib. Cryopreserved peripheral blood mononuclear cells were collected at three points: before therapy, at response, and at either sustained remission or disease progression. Partial responses were observed in 24 patients and complete responses in 2; after a median follow-up of roughly 62 months, remission was maintained in 15 or so patients and progression was observed in approximately 12. Longitudinal samples were obtainable from about 30% of the roughly 90 participants in the trial. An average of 255,043 productive templates and 94,082 productive rearrangements was obtained per sample. Response samples were taken after a median of approximately 12 months on treatment, ranging from about 6 to 40 months. Study-wide conclusions, independent of this receptor: Clonality increased at ibrutinib response, stayed stable in sustained remission, and fell back toward baseline at progression. Public clonotypes were found to be uncommon and were observed to contract or remain stable during treatment; the increase in clonality was shown to reflect expansion of private clonotypes at ibrutinib response. Lymph node repertoires were not examined, and the timing of sampling was not matched between patients in sustained remission and those whose disease progressed. Baseline clonality exceeded that of age-matched healthy donors and correlated strongly with circulating CD8+ T-cell counts.

The germline V gene (reference sequence) sets CDR1 to GTSNPN and CDR2 to SVGIG. The CDR3 runs 13 residues from the cysteine to the phenylalanine. The entry retains the CDR3 DNA only, 39 bases that are in frame from base 1. V was cut back by 0 bases and J by 6 bases, leaving a gap of 9 bases between them. Reading the label with the study, this specimen's time point is: roughly 12 months on ibrutinib. For TCR beta library preparation, 1.5 to 2 micrograms of genomic DNA was extracted from cryopreserved PBMCs. Longitudinal blood samples from CLL patients on ibrutinib monotherapy underwent high-throughput TCR beta sequencing. The patients were enrolled in a single-center, open-label phase 2 trial of ibrutinib monotherapy. A MiSeq instrument was used for deep resolution sequencing, which targeted depths ranging from 1 in 1 million up to 1 in 200,000 T cells, with coverage averaging 10x for each clonotype. TCR beta libraries were generated with the immunoSEQ hsTCRB Kit. Processing in the source paper ran as follows. The data were analyzed with ImmunoSEQ Analyzer and ImmunoSEQ Data Assistant, and V, D and J gene assignments followed IMGT definitions. Clonality was computed as one minus normalized Shannon entropy of productive rearrangement frequencies, ranging from 0 to 1. Only overrepresented clonotypes making up at least 0.05% of the repertoire of each patient were included in the public clonotype analysis. About a dozen repertoires from age-matched healthy donors, obtained from immuneACCESS, served as clonality controls. The table comes from immuneACCESS by way of TCRdb, which keeps in-frame sequences with V and J called. Part of the clones is missing from these tables; in studies checked, under half for an unresolved V gene and the rest for unknown reasons. V and J calls and clone size are those listed in that table; D and trimming were worked out from the DNA. The sample data list some 200,000 clones, and more than 65% of these were observed just once. Approximately 5.9% of the sample is in the top ten clones.

The sample here was PBMCs, taken after 12 months of ibrutinib treatment. The clonotype comes from a human donor with chronic lymphocytic leukemia. The V and J genes are TRBV30 and TRBJ1-5; no confident D gene assignment can be made. The sequenced DNA: TGTGCCTGGAGTGTTGATACGGGTCAGCCCCAGCATTTT. Its protein reads: CAWSVDTGQPQHF.